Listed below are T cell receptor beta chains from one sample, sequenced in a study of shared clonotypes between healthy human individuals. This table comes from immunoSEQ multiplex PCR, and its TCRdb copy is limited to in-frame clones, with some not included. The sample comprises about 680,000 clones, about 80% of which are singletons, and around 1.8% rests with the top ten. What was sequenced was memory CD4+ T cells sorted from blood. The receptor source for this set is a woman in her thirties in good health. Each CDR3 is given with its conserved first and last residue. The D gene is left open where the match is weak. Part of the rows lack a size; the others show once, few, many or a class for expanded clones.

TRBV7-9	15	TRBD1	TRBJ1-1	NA	CASSLGDRVGTEAFF	TGTGCCAGCAGCTTAGGGGACAGGGTTGGCACTGAAGCTTTCTTT
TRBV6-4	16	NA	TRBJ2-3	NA	CASSDSRGARTDTQYF	TGTGCCAGCAGTGACTCTCGGGGGGCTCGCACAGATACGCAGTATTTT
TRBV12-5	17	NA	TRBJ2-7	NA	CASGFPRGTALSYEQYF	TGTGCTAGTGGTTTCCCCCGCGGGACAGCACTCTCCTACGAGCAGTACTTC
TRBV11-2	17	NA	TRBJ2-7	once	CASSYSNRPFKSYEQYF	TGTGCCAGCAGCTATTCTAACAGACCCTTCAAGTCCTACGAGCAGTACTTC
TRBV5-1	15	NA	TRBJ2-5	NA	CASSLAQGMGETQYF	TGCGCCAGCAGCTTGGCCCAGGGGATGGGGGAGACCCAGTACTTC
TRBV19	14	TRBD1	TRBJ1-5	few	CASRPGGRNQPQHF	TGTGCCAGTAGACCAGGGGGACGCAATCAGCCCCAGCATTTT
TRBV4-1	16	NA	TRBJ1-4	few	CASSQDSQGSYEKLFF	TGCGCCAGCAGCCAAGATTCACAAGGGTCATATGAAAAACTGTTTTTT
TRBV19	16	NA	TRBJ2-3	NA	CASSIVSPSRPDTQYF	TGTGCCAGTAGTATAGTTTCCCCGAGTAGGCCAGATACGCAGTATTTT
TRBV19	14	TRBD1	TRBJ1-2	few	CASSPGQGGYGYTF	TGTGCCAGTAGTCCTGGACAGGGCGGCTATGGCTACACCTTC
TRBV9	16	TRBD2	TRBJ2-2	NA	CASSVEPSGGTGELFF	TGTGCCAGCAGCGTAGAGCCTAGCGGGGGCACCGGGGAGCTGTTTTTT
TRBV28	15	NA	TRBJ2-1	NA	CASSPTGHRGNEQFF	TGTGCCAGCAGTCCCACCGGGCACCGAGGGAATGAGCAGTTCTTC
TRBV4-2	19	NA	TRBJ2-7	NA	CASSQEAVGGKSSGYEQYF	TGTGCCAGCAGCCAAGAGGCAGTAGGCGGTAAGTCCTCAGGCTACGAGCAGTACTTC
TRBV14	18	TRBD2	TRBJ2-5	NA	CASSQSPGLAGGGKTQYF	TGTGCCAGCAGCCAATCTCCGGGACTAGCGGGAGGGGGAAAGACCCAGTACTTC
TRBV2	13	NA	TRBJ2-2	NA	CASSEGRPGELFF	TGTGCCAGCAGTGAGGGGAGGCCCGGGGAGCTGTTTTTT
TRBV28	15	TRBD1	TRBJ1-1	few	CASSVDRGWYTEAFF	TGTGCCAGCAGTGTTGACAGGGGTTGGTACACTGAAGCTTTCTTT
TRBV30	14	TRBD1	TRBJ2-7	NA	CAWSSGQGGYEQYF	TGTGCCTGGAGTTCGGGACAGGGAGGGTACGAGCAGTACTTC
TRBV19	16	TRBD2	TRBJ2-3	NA	CASSMLAGARTDTQYF	TGTGCCAGTAGTATGCTAGCGGGAGCCCGCACAGATACGCAGTATTTT
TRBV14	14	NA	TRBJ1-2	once	CASSQGLGSMRYTF	TGTGCCAGCAGCCAGGGTTTGGGGAGTATGCGCTACACCTTC
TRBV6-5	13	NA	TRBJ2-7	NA	CASSYLGGNEQYF	TGTGCCAGCAGTTACCTGGGGGGTAACGAGCAGTACTTC
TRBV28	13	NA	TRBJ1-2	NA	CASKERGPLGYTF	TGTGCCAGCAAGGAAAGGGGACCTCTTGGCTACACCTTC
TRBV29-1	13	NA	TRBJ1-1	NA	CSVGEPWNTEAFF	TGCAGCGTTGGGGAACCCTGGAACACTGAAGCTTTCTTT
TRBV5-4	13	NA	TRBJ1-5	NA	CASSLETDQPQHF	TGTGCCAGCAGCTTGGAAACAGATCAGCCCCAGCATTTT
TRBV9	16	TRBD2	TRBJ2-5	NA	CASSPPGGRGQETQYF	TGTGCCAGCAGCCCCCCAGGCGGGAGGGGCCAAGAGACCCAGTACTTC
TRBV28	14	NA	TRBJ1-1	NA	CASRSPGMNTEAFF	TGTGCCAGCAGGTCGCCAGGGATGAACACTGAAGCTTTCTTT
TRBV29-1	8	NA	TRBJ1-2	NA	CSVGRGTF	NA
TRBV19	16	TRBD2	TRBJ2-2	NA	CASSFTSGMGTGELFF	TGTGCCAGTAGTTTCACTAGCGGGATGGGCACCGGGGAGCTGTTTTTT
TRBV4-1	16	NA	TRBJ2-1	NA	CASSQDPAGLDNEQFF	TGCGCCAGCAGCCAAGATCCAGCGGGCTTAGACAATGAGCAGTTCTTC
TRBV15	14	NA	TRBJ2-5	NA	CATSREAVQETQYF	TGTGCCACCAGCAGAGAAGCAGTTCAAGAGACCCAGTACTTC
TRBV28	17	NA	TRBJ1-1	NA	CASSQTQQLGANTEAFF	TGTGCCAGCAGCCAAACCCAACAGTTGGGGGCGAACACTGAAGCTTTCTTT
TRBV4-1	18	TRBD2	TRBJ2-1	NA	CASSQASGRSGSYNEQFF	TGCGCCAGCAGCCAAGCTAGCGGGAGATCGGGCTCCTACAATGAGCAGTTCTTC
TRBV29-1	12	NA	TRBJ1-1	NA	CSVGRMNTEAFF	TGCAGCGTAGGACGGATGAACACTGAAGCTTTCTTT
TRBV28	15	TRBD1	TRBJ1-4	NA	CASSGQGGTNEKLFF	TGTGCCAGCAGTGGACAGGGGGGAACTAATGAAAAACTGTTTTTT
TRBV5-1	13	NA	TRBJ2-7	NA	CASSPDVAYEQYF	TGCGCCAGCAGCCCGGACGTCGCCTACGAGCAGTACTTC
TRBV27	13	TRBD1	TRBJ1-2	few	CASSSTGGYGYTF	TGTGCCAGCAGTTCCACAGGGGGCTATGGCTACACCTTC
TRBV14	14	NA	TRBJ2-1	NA	CASSQASGYNEQFF	TGTGCCAGCAGCCAAGCGTCGGGATACAATGAGCAGTTCTTC
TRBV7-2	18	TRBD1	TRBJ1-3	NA	CASSPTGVRSLSGNTIYF	TGTGCCAGCAGCCCGACAGGGGTTAGGTCTTTATCTGGAAACACCATATATTTT
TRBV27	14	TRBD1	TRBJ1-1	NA	CASSFGTGAAEAFF	TGTGCCAGCAGTTTCGGGACAGGGGCCGCTGAAGCTTTCTTT
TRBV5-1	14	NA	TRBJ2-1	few	CASSPRLPDNEQFF	TGCGCCAGCAGCCCCCGACTCCCAGACAATGAGCAGTTCTTC
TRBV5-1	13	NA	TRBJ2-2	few	CASTDTFSGELFF	TGCGCCAGCACGGACACGTTTTCCGGGGAGCTGTTTTTT
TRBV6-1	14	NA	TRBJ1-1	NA	CASSEAMRGTEAFF	TGTGCCAGCAGTGAAGCGATGAGGGGCACTGAAGCTTTCTTT
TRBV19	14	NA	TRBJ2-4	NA	CASSKNRDVNIQYF	TGTGCCAGTAGTAAAAACAGGGACGTAAACATTCAGTACTTC
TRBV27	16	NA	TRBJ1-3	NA	CASSLQAGASGNTIYF	TGTGCCAGCAGCCTTCAGGCAGGGGCGTCAGGAAACACCATATATTTT
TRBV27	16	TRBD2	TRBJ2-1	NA	CASSPARLAGGNEQFF	TGTGCCAGCAGTCCCGCCAGACTAGCGGGAGGAAATGAGCAGTTCTTC
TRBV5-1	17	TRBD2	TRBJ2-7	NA	CASSFGAGTSRTYEQYF	TGCGCCAGCAGCTTTGGGGCCGGGACTAGCAGGACCTACGAGCAGTACTTC
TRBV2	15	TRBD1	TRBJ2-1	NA	CASSEGTGAHNEQFF	TGTGCCAGCAGTGAAGGGACAGGGGCCCACAATGAGCAGTTCTTC
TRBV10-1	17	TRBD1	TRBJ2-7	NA	CASRGVVTGGHVVEQYF	TGCGCCAGCCGAGGGGTCGTGACAGGGGGCCATGTGGTCGAGCAGTACTTC
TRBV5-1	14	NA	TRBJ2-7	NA	CASSLSYDSYEQYF	TGCGCCAGCAGCTTGTCTTACGACTCCTACGAGCAGTACTTC
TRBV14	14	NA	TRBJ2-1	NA	CASSQAGEYNEQFF	TGTGCCAGCAGCCAAGCGGGTGAATACAATGAGCAGTTCTTC
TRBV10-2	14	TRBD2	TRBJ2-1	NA	CASSDPGLATWQFF	TGCGCCAGCAGTGACCCGGGACTAGCGACTTGGCAGTTCTTC
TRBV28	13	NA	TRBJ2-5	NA	CASRGGLAETQYF	TGTGCCAGCAGAGGAGGCCTAGCTGAGACCCAGTACTTC
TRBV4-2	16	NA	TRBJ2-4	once	CASSQELAVAKNIQYF	TGTGCCAGCAGCCAAGAATTAGCGGTAGCCAAAAACATTCAGTACTTC
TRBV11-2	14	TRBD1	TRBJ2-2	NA	CASSRQGRTGELFF	TGTGCCAGCAGCCGACAGGGGAGGACCGGGGAGCTGTTTTTT
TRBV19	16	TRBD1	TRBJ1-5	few	CASSRPDRVPNQPQHF	TGTGCCAGTTCTCGCCCGGACAGGGTCCCAAATCAGCCCCAGCATTTT